This TCR beta chain is from a study of T cell changes during pregnancy in multiple sclerosis. TCRdb's copy holds only in-frame clones and misses some; the assay was immunoSEQ multiplex PCR. The sample holds about 97,000 clones, about nine tenths seen once. This TCR was recovered from a female donor in good health, enrolled as a control in a pregnancy study. This specimen was peripheral blood, taken in the second trimester of pregnancy.

CDR3 region: CASSSRTGGISYNSPLHF. The DNA of the CDR3 is TGTGCCAGCAGCTCCCGGACAGGGGGGATCTCCTATAATTCACCCCTCCACTTT. The chain couples TRBV7-8 to TRBJ1-6; 10 bases agree with TRBD1. This CDR3 region has 18 residues. Germline V CDR1 and CDR2: SGHVS, FQNEAQ. Trimming cost V 4 bases and J 0 bases; bases outside gene matches: 6.